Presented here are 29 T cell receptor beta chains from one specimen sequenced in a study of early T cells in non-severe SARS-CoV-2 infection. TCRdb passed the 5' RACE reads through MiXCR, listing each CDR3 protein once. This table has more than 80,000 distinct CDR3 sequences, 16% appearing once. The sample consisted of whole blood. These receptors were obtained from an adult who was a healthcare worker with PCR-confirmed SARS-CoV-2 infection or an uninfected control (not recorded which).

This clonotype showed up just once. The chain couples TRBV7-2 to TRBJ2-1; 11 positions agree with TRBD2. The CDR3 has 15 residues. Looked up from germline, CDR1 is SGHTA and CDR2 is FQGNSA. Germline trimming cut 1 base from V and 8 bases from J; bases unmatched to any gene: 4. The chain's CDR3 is CASSLELAGGYEQFF. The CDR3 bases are TGTGCCAGCAGCTTAGAGCTAGCGGGGGGCTATGAGCAGTTCTTC.

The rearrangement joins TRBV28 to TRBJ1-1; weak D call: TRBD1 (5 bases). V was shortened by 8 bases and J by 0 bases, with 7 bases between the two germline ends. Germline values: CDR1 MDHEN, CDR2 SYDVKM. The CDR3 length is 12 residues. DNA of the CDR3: TGTGCCAGCTCAGGGTTGAACACTGAAGCTTTCTTT. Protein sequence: CASSGLNTEAFF.

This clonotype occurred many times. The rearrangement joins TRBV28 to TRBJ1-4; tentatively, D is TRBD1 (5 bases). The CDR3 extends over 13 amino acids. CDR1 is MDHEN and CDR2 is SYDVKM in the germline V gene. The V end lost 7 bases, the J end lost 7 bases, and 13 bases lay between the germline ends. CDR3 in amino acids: CASIDGAGEKLFF. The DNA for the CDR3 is TGTGCCAGCATCGACGGGGCCGGTGAAAAACTGTTTTTT.

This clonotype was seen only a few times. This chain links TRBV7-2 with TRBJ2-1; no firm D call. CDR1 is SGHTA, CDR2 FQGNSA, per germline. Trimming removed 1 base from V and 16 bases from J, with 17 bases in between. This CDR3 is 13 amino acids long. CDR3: CASSLVRPVKEFF. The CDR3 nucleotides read TGTGCCAGCAGCTTAGTGAGGCCAGTGAAAGAATTCTTC. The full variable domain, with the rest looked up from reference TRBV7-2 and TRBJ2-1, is GAGVSQSPSNKVTEKGKDVELRCDPISGHTALYWYRQSLGQGLEFLIYFQGNSAPDKSGLPSDRFSAERTGGSVSTLTIQRTQQEDSAVYLCASSLVRPVKEFFGPGTRLTVL.

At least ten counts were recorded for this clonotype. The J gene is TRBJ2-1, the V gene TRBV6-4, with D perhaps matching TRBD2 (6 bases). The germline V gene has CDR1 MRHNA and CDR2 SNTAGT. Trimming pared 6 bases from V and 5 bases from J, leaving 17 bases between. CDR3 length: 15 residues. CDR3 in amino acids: CASSLFGGSNNEQFF. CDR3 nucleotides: TGTGCCAGCAGCCTCTTTGGGGGGAGTAACAATGAGCAGTTCTTC.

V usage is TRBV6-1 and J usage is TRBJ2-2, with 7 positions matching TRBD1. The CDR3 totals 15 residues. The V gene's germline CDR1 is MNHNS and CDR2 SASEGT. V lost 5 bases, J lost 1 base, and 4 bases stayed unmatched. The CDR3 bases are TGTGCCAGCAGTATAAACAGGGGGAACACCGGGGAGCTGTTTTTT. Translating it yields CASSINRGNTGELFF.

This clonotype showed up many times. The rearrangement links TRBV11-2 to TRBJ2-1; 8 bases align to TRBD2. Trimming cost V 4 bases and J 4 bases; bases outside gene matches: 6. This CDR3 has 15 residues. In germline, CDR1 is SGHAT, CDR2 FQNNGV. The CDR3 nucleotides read TGTGCCAGCAGCTGGACGGCTAGCGGGTACAATGAGCAGTTCTTC. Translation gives CASSWTASGYNEQFF.

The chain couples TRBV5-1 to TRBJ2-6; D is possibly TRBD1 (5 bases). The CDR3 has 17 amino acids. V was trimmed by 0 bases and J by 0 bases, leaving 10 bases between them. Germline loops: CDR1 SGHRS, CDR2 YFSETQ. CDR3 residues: CASSLAETVSGANVLTF. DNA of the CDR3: TGCGCCAGCAGCTTGGCCGAGACAGTCTCTGGGGCCAACGTCCTGACTTTC.

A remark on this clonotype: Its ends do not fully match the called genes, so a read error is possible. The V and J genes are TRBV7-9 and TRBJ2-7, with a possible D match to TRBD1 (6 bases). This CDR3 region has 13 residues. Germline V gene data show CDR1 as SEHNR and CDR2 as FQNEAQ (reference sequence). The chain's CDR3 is CASSPDSPGHSFF. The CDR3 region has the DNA TGTGCCAGCAGCCCCGACTCCCCGGGACATAGTTTCTTC.

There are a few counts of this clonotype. The CDR3 protein is CASSSPERGRNEQYF. CDR3 DNA: TGTGCCAGCAGTTCCCCGGAGAGGGGGCGGAACGAGCAGTACTTC. The chain is built from TRBV12-3 or TRBV12-4 and TRBJ2-7, with TRBD1 identical over 7 bases. This CDR3 is 15 amino acids long. V lost 4 bases, J lost 5 bases, and 11 bases stayed unmatched.

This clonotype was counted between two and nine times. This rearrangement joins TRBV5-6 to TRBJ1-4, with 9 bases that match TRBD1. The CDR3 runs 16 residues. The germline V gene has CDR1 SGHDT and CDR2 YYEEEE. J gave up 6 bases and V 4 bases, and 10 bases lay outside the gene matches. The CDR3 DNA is TGTGCCAGCAGCCGAACTAAGGGGACAGGGTATGAAAAACTGTTTTTT. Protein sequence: CASSRTKGTGYEKLFF.

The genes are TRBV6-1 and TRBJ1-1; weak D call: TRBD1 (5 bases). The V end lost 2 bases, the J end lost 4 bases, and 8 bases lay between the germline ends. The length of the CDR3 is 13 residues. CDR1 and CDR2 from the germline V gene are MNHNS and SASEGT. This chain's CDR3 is CASSEWDGTEAFF. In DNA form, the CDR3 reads TGTGCCAGCAGTGAATGGGACGGCACTGAAGCTTTCTTT.

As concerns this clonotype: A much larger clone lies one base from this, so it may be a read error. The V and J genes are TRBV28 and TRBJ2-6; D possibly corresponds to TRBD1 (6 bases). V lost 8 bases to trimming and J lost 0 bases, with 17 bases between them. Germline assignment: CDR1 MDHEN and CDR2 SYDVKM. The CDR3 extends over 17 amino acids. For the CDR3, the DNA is TGTGCCAGCGGCCCTGGACAGTCCCTCTCTGGGGCCAACGTCCTGACTTTC. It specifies CASGPGQSLSGANVLTF.

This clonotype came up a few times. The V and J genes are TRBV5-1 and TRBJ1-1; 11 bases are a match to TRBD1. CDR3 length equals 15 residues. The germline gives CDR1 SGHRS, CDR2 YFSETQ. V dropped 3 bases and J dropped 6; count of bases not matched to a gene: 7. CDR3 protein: CASSWTGGKFPEAFF. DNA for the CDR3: TGCGCCAGCAGCTGGACAGGGGGCAAGTTCCCTGAAGCTTTCTTT.

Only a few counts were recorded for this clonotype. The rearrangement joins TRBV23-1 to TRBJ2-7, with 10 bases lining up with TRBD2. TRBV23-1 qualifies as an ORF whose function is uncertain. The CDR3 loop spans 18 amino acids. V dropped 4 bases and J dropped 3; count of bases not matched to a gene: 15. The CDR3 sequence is CASSPTGTSGDQDYEQYF. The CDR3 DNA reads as TGCGCCAGCAGTCCGACCGGCACTAGCGGGGATCAAGACTACGAGCAGTACTTC.

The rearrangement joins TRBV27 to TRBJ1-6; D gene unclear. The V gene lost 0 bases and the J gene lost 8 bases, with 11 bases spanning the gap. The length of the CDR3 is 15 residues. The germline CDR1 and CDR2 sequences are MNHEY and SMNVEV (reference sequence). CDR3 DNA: TGTGCCAGCAGTTTATCGACCTATCCCGATTCACCCCTCCACTTT. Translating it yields CASSLSTYPDSPLHF.

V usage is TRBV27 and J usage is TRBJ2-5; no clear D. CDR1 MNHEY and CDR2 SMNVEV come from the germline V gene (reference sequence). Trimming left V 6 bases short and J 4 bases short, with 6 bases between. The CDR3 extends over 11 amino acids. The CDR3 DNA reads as TGTGCCAGCAGAGACGGAGAGACCCAGTACTTC. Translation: CASRDGETQYF.

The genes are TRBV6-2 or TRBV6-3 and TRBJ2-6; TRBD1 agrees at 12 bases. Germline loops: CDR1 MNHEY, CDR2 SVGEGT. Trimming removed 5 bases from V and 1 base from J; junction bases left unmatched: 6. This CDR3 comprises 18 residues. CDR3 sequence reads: CASSRGDRGRSGANVLTF. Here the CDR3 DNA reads TGTGCCAGCAGTCGAGGGGACAGGGGGCGTTCTGGGGCCAACGTCCTGACTTTC.

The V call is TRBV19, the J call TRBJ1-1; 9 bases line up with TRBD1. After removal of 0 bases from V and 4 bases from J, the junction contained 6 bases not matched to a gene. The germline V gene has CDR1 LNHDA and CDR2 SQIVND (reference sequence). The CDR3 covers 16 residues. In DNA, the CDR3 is TGTGCCAGTAGTATAGATGATACGGGACAGGGCACTGAAGCTTTCTTT. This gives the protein CASSIDDTGQGTEAFF.

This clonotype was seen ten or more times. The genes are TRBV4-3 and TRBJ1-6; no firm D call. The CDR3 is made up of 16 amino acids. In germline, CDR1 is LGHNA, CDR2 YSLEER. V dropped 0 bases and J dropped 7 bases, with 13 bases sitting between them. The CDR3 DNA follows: TGCGCCAGCAGCCAAGAAGTCTTGCGGCCCAATTCACCCCTCCACTTT. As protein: CASSQEVLRPNSPLHF.

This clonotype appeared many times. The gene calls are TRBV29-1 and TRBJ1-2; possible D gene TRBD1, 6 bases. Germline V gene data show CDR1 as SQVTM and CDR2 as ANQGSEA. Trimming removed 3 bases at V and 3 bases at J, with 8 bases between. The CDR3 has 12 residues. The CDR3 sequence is CSVDRTDYGYTF. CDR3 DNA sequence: TGCAGCGTTGACCGGACAGACTATGGCTACACCTTC.

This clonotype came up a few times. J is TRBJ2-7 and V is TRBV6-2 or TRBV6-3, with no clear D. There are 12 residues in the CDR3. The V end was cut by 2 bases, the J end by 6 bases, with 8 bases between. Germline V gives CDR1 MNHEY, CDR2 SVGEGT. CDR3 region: CASSYGRTEQYF. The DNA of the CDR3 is TGTGCCAGCAGTTACGGGCGGACCGAGCAGTACTTC.

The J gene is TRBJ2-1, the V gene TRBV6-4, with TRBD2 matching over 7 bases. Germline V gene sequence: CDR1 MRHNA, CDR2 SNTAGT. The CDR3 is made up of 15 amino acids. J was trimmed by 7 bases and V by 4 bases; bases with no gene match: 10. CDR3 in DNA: TGTGCCAGCAGTGTGAGGGAGGGAGTAATGAATGAGCAGTTCTTC. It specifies CASSVREGVMNEQFF.

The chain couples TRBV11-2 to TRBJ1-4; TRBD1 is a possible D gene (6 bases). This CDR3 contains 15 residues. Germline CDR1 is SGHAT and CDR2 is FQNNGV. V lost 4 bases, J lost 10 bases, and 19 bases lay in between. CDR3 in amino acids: CASSSPDSGRGKLFF. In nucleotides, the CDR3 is TGTGCCAGCAGCTCACCGGACAGTGGGCGAGGAAAACTGTTTTTT.

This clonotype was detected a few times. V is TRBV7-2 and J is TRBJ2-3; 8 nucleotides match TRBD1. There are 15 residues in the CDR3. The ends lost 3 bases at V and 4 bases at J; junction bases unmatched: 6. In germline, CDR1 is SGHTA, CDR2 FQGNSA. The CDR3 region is CASSFVGQVSDTQYF. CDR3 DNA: TGTGCCAGCAGCTTTGTGGGACAGGTATCAGATACGCAGTATTTT.

This CDR3 reads CASTNTLEGSNYGYTF. The CDR3 coding sequence is TGTGCCAGCACCAACACCCTTGAGGGCAGTAACTATGGCTACACCTTC. This chain uses TRBV6-6 with TRBJ1-2, with unresolved D. V dropped 7 bases and J dropped 1 base, with 19 bases sitting between them. CDR1 MNHNY and CDR2 SVGAGI come from the germline V gene (reference sequence). This CDR3 has 16 residues.

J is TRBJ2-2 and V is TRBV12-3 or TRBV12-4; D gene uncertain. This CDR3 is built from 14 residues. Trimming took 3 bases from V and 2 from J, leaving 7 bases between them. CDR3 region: CASSFRTNTGELFF. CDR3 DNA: TGTGCCAGCAGTTTTCGCACTAACACCGGGGAGCTGTTTTTT.

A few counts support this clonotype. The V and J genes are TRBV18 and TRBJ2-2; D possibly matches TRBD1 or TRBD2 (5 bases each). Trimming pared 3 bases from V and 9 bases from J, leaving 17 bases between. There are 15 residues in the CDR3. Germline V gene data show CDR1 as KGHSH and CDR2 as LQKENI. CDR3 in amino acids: CASSPGTTPNRELFF. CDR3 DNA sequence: TGTGCCAGCTCACCTGGGACCACTCCCAACCGGGAGCTGTTTTTT.

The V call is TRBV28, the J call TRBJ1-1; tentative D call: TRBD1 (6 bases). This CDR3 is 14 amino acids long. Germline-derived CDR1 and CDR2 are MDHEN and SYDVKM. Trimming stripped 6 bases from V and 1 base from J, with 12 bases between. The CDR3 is CASRGQGRNTEAFF. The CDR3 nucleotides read TGTGCCAGCAGAGGCCAGGGGCGGAACACTGAAGCTTTCTTT.